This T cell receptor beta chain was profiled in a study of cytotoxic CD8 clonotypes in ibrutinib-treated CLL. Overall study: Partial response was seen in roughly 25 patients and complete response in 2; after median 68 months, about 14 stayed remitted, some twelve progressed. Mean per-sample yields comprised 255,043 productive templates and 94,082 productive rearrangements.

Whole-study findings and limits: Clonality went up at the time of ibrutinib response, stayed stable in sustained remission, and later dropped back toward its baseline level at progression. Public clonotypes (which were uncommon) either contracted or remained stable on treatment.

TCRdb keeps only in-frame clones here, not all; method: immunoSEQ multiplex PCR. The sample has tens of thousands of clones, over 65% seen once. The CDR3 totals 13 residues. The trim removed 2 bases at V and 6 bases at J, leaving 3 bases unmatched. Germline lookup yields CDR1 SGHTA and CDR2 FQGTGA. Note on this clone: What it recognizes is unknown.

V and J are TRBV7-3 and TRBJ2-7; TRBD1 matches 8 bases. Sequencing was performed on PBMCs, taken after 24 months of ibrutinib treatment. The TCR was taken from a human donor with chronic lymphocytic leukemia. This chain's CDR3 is CASSLARGLEQYF. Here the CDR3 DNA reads TGTGCCAGCAGCTTAGCCAGGGGGCTCGAGCAGTACTTC.